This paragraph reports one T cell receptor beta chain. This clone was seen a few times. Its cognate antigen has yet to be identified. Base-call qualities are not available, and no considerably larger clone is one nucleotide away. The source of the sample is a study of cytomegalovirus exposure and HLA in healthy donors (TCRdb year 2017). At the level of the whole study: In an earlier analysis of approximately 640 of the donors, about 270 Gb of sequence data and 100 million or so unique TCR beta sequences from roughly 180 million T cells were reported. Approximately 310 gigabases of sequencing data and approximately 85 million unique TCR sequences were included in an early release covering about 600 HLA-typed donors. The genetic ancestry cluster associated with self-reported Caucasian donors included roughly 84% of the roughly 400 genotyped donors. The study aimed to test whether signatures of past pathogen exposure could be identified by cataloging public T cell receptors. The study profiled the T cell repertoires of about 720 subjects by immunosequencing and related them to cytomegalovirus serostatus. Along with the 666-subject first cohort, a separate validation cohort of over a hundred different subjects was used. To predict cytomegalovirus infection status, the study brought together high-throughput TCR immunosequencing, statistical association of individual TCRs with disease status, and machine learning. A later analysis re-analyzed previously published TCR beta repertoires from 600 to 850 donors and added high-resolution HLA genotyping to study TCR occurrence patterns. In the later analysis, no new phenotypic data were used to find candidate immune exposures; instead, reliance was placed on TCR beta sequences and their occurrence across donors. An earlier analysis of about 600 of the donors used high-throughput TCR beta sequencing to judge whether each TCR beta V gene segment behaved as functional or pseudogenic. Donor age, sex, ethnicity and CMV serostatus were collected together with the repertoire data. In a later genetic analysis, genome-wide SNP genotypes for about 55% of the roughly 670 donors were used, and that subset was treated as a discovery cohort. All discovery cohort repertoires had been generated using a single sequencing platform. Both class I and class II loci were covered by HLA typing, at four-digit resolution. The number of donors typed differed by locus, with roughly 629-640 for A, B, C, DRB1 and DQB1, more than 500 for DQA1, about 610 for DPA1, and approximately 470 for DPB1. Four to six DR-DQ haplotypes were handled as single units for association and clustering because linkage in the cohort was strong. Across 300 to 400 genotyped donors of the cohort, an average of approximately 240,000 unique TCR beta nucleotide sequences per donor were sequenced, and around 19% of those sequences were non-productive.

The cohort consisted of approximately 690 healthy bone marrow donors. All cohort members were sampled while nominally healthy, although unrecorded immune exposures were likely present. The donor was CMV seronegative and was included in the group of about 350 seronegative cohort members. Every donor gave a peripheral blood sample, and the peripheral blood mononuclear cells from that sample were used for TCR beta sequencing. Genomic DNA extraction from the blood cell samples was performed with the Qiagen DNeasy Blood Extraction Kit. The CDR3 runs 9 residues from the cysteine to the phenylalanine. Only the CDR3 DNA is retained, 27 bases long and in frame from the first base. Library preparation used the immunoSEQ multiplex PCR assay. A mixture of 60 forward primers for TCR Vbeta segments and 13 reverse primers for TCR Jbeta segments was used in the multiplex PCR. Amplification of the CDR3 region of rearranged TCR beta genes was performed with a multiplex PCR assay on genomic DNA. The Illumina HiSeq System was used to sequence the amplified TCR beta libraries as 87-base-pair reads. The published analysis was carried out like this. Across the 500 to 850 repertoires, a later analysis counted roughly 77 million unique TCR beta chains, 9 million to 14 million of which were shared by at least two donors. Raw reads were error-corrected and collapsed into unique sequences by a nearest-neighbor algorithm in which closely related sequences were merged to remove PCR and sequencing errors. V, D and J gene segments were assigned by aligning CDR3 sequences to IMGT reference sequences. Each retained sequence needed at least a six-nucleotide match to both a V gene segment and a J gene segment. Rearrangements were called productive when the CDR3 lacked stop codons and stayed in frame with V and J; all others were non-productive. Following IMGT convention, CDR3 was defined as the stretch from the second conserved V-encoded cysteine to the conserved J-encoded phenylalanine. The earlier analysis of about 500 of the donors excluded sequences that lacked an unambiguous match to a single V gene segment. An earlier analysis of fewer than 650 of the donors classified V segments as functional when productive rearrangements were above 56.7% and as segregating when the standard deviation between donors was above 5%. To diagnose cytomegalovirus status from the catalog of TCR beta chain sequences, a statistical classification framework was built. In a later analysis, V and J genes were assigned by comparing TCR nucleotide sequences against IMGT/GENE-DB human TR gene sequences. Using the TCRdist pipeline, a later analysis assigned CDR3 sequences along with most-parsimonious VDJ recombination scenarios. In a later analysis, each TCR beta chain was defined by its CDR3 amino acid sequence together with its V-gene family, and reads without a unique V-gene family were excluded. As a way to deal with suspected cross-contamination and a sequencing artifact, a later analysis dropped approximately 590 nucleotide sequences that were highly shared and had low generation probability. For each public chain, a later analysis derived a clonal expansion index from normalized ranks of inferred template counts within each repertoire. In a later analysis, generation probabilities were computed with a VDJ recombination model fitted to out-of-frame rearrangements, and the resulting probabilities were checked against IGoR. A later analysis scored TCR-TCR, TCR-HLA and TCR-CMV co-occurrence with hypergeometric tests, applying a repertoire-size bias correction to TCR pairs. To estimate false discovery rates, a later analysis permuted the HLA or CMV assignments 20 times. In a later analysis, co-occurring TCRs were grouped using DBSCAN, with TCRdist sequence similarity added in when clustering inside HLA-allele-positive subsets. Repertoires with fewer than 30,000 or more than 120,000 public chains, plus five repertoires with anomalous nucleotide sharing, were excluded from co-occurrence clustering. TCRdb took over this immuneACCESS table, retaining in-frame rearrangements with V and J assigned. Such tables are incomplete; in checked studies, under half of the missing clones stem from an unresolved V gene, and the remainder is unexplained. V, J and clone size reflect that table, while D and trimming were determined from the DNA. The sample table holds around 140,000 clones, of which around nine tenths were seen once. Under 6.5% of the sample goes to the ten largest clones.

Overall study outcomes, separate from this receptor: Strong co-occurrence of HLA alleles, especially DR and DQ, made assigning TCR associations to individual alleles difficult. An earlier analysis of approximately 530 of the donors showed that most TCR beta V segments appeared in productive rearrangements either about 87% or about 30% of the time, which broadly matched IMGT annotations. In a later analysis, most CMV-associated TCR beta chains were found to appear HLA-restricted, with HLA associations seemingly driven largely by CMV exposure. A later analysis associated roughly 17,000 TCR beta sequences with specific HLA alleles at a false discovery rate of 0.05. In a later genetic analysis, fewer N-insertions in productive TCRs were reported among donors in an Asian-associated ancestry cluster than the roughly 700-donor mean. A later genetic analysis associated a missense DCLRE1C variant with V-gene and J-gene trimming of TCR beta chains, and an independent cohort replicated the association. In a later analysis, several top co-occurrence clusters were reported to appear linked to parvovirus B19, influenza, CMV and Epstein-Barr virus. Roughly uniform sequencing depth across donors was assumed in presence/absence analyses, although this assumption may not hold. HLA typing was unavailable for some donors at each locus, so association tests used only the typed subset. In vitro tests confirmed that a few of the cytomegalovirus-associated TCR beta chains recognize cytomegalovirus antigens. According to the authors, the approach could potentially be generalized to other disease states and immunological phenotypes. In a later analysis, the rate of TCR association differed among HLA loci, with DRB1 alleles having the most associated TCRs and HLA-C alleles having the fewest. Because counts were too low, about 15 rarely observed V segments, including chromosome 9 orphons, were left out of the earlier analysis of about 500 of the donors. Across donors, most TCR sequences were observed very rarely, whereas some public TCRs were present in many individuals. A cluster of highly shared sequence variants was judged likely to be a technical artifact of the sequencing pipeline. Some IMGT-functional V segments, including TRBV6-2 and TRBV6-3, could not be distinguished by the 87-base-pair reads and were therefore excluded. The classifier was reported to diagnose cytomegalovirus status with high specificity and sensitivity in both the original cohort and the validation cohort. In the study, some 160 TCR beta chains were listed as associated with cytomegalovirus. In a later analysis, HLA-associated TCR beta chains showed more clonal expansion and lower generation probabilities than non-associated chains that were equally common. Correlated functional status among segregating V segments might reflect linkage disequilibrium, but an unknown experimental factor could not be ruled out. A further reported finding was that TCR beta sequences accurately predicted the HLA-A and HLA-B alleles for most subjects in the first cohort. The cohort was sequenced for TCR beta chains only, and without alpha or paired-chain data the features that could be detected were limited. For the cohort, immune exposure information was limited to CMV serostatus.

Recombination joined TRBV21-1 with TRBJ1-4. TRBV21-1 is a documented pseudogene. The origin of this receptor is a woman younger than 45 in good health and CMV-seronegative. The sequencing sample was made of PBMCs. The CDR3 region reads CALNEKLFF. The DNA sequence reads TGTGCCCTCAATGAAAAACTGTTTTTT.